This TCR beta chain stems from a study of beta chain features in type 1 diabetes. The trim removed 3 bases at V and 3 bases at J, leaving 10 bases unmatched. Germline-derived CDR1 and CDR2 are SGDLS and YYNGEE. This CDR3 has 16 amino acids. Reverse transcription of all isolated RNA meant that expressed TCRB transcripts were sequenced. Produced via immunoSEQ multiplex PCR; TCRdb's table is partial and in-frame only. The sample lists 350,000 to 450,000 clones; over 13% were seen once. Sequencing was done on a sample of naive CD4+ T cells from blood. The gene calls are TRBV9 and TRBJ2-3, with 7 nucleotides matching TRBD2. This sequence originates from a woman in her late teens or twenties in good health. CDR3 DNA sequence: TGTGCCAGCAGCGCCGACGGGGGAGGGCCGACAGATACGCAGTATTTT. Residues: CASSADGGGPTDTQYF. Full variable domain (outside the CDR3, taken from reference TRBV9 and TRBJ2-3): DSGVTQTPKHLITATGQRVTLRCSPRSGDLSVYWYQQSLDQGLQFLIQYYNGEERAKGNILERFSAQQFPDLHSELNLSSLELGDSALYFCASSADGGGPTDTQYFGPGTRLTVL.